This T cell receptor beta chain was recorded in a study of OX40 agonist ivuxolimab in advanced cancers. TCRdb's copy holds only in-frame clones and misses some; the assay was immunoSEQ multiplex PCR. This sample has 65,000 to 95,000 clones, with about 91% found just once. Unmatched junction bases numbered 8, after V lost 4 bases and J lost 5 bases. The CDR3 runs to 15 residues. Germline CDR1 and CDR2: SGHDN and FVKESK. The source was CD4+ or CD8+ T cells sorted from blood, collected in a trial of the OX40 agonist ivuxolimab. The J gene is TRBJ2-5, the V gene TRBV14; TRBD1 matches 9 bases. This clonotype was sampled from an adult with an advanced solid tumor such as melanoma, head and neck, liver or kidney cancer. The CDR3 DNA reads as TGTGCCAGCAGCCCCAACAGGGGGCGCGTGGAGACCCAGTACTTC. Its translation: CASSPNRGRVETQYF.